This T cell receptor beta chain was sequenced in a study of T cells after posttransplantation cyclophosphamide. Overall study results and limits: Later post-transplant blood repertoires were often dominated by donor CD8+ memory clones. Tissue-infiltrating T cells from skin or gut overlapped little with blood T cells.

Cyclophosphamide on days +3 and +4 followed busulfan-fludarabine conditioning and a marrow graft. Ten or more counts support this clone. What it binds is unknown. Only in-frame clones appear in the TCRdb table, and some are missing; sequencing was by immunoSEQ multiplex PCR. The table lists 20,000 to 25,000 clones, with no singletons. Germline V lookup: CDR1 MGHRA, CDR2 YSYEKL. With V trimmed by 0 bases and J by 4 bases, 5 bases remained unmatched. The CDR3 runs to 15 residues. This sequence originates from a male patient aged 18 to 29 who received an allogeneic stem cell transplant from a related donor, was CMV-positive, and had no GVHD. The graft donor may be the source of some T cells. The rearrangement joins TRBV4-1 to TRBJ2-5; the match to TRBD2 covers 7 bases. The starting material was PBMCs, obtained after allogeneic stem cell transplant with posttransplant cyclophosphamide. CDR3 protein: CASSQEGRGRETQYF. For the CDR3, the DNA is TGCGCCAGCAGCCAAGAAGGCCGCGGGAGAGAGACCCAGTACTTC.